The next 8 T cell receptor beta chains were all read from a single sample in a study of blood T cell repertoires in COVID-19. Clones were read by immunoSEQ multiplex PCR, and TCRdb kept only the in-frame ones, dropping some. Of some 340,000 clones in the sample, 85% were seen once. The sequenced material came from peripheral blood. The receptor source for this set is a woman between 18 and 29 years old with acute or convalescent COVID-19.

The sample holds a few counts of this clone. CDR3 sequence (DNA): TGTGCCAGCAGCTCCACCCGACAAAAAGGAGAGACCCAGTACTTC. Amino acid sequence: CASSSTRQKGETQYF. The J gene is TRBJ2-5, the V gene TRBV7-3; D is uncertain. V lost 4 bases and J lost 4, with 16 bases in between. Germline V gene data show CDR1 as SGHTA and CDR2 as FQGTGA. The CDR3 covers 15 residues.

The J gene is TRBJ1-2, the V gene TRBV29-1; no reliable D call. This CDR3 has 12 amino acids. V was shortened by 2 bases and J by 4 bases, with 8 bases between the two germline ends. Looked up from germline, CDR1 is SQVTM and CDR2 is ANQGSEA. The CDR3 region is CSVETAVYGYTF. The DNA of the CDR3 is TGCAGCGTTGAAACAGCCGTCTATGGCTACACCTTC.

This chain uses TRBV6-2 or TRBV6-3 with TRBJ1-3; the match to TRBD1 covers 7 bases. Germline lookup yields CDR1 MNHEY and CDR2 SVGEGT. V shed 4 bases and J 4 bases; nucleotides not matched to a gene: 4. The CDR3 length is 14 residues. DNA for the CDR3: TGTGCCAGCAGTTTCCGGGACAGCGGAAACACCATATATTTT. Translating it yields CASSFRDSGNTIYF.

The chain uses TRBV3-1 (or the pseudogene TRBV3-2) and TRBJ2-1; 12 positions agree with TRBD2. Losses at the gene ends were 0 bases for V and 7 bases for J; bases not matched to a gene: 4. CDR1 and CDR2 (germline): LGHDT, YNNKEL (reference sequence). The CDR3 runs 16 residues. The CDR3 DNA follows: TGTGCCAGCAGCCAAGACGGGCTAGCGGGAGGGAATGAGCAGTTCTTC. It yields the protein CASSQDGLAGGNEQFF.

Here the CDR3 DNA reads TGTGCCAGCAGTAAGGTCCCCAGGACCCTAGCGGGAGGGTTCGAGCAGTACTTC. This translates into CASSKVPRTLAGGFEQYF. V gene TRBV28 combines with J gene TRBJ2-7; 12 nucleotides line up with TRBD2. Germline CDR1 MDHEN, CDR2 SYDVKM. The CDR3 contains 18 residues. Trimming cost V 5 bases and J 6 bases; bases outside gene matches: 17.

The chain joins TRBV13 to TRBJ1-1; the D gene is possibly TRBD1 (6 bases). Trimming shortened V by 8 bases and J by 6 bases, and 19 bases separated the two germline ends. CDR3 length: 14 residues. Per germline, CDR1 PRHDT and CDR2 FYEKMQ (reference sequence). The CDR3: CASFTVGGLSEAFF. The CDR3 DNA reads as TGTGCCAGCTTTACCGTCGGGGGGCTATCTGAAGCTTTCTTT.

The chain uses TRBV5-1 and TRBJ1-3; D is possibly TRBD1 (6 bases). The V end lost 0 bases, the J end lost 4 bases, and 14 bases lay between the germline ends. Germline CDR1 and CDR2: SGHRS and YFSETQ. The CDR3 is 16 residues long. As DNA, the CDR3 is TGCGCCAGCAGCTTGGCCCTGGGGGCATCCGGAAACACCATATATTTT. Translating gives CASSLALGASGNTIYF.

This sequence joins TRBV5-4 and TRBJ2-4; no clear D gene. This CDR3 has 12 residues. With 0 bases removed from V and 6 bases from J, the gap between germline ends came to 4 bases. The germline CDR1 and CDR2 sequences are SGHNT and YYREEE (reference sequence). The CDR3 spells CASSLDRNIQYF. The CDR3 region has the DNA TGTGCCAGCAGCTTGGACAGAAACATTCAGTACTTC. Full variable domain (rest looked up from reference TRBV5-4 and TRBJ2-4): ETGVTQSPTHLIKTRGQQVTLRCSSQSGHNTVSWYQQALGQGPQFIFQYYREEENGRGNFPPRFSGLQFPNYSSELNVNALELDDSALYLCASSLDRNIQYFGAGTRLSVL.